These T cell receptor beta chains were read from a single sample in a study of radiotherapy plus CTLA-4 blockade in lung cancer. Sequencing was performed with immunoSEQ multiplex PCR; in TCRdb, only in-frame clones are kept and a portion is missing. Altogether about 93,000 clones are present, 88% being singletons, with the ten largest covering roughly 4.6%. The sequencing used peripheral blood, collected from a patient treated with radiotherapy plus ipilimumab. The receptors stem from a human donor with non-small cell lung cancer that progressed on radiotherapy plus ipilimumab. CDR3s include the opening cysteine and the closing phenylalanine or tryptophan. D genes are given only for firm matches. Not all rows give a size; the values are once, few, many and, for expanded clones, a class.

v_call	d_call	j_call	clone_size	cdr3_aa	cdr3_nt
TRBV5-1	.	TRBJ1-2	.	CASSLVVPNYGYTF	TGCGCCAGCAGCTTGGTAGTCCCGAACTATGGCTACACCTTC
TRBV4-2	.	TRBJ1-5	.	CASSQPGDYSNQPQHF	TGTGCCAGCAGCCAACCAGGGGATTATAGCAATCAGCCCCAGCATTTT
TRBV5-1	.	TRBJ2-7	.	CASSLDIPYEQYF	TGCGCCAGCAGCTTGGATATCCCCTACGAGCAGTACTTC
TRBV18	.	TRBJ1-2	once	CASSDDPINYGYTF	TGTGCCAGCTCAGACGACCCAATAAACTATGGCTACACCTTC
TRBV2	TRBD2	TRBJ2-7	.	CASRELAESYEQYF	TGTGCCAGCAGAGAACTAGCGGAATCCTACGAGCAGTACTTC
TRBV2	TRBD2	TRBJ2-3	.	CASGTTSGTSTDTQYF	TGTGCCAGCGGAACGACTAGCGGGACTAGCACAGATACGCAGTATTTT
TRBV7-9	.	TRBJ2-5	.	CASRARETQYF	TGTGCCAGCAGGGCCAGGGAGACCCAGTACTTC
TRBV27	.	TRBJ2-4	.	CASSLLGRNIQYF	TGTGCCAGCAGTTTGCTCGGCAGAAACATTCAGTACTTC
TRBV27	TRBD1	TRBJ1-2	.	CASRTWTGAGGYTF	TGTGCCAGCAGAACCTGGACAGGGGCGGGGGGCTACACCTTC
TRBV7-9	.	TRBJ2-2	.	CASSLTRGRGELFF	TGTGCCAGCAGCTTAACCAGGGGCAGGGGGGAGCTGTTTTTT
TRBV7-8	.	TRBJ2-7	.	CASSFRIRYDEQYF	TGTGCCAGCAGCTTCCGAATCCGGTACGACGAGCAGTACTTC
TRBV19	TRBD2	TRBJ2-7	.	CASSVLLAALREQYF	TGTGCCAGTAGTGTGCTACTAGCGGCCCTGCGGGAGCAGTACTTC
TRBV7-2	TRBD1	TRBJ1-2	.	CASSPWTGGNYGYTF	TGTGCCAGCAGCCCATGGACAGGGGGAAACTATGGCTACACCTTC
TRBV5-1	TRBD2	TRBJ2-7	few	CASSPSGRAYEQYF	TGCGCCAGCAGCCCTAGCGGGAGGGCCTACGAGCAGTACTTC
TRBV15	TRBD2	TRBJ2-1	once	CATSRVAGGPSNEQFF	TGTGCCACCAGCAGAGTAGCGGGAGGGCCTTCCAATGAGCAGTTCTTC
TRBV20-1	.	TRBJ2-3	.	CSAFETDTQYF	TGCAGTGCCTTTGAGACAGATACGCAGTATTTT
TRBV11-2	.	TRBJ1-2	.	CASSTWGYGYTF	TGTGCCAGCAGTACATGGGGCTATGGCTACACCTTC
TRBV6-6	TRBD1	TRBJ1-4	.	CASSYQGQSNEKLFF	TGTGCCAGCAGTTACCAGGGACAGTCTAATGAAAAACTGTTTTTT
TRBV6-5	.	TRBJ2-3	.	CASSGLRGSQYF	TGTGCCAGCAGTGGCCTCAGGGGATCGCAGTATTTT
TRBV7-8	.	TRBJ2-4	.	CASSPRDSPGPAKNIQYF	TGTGCCAGCAGCCCCCGGGACTCCCCCGGCCCGGCCAAAAACATTCAGTACTTC
TRBV7-6	.	TRBJ2-6	.	CASSFDRTRTGANVLTF	TGTGCCAGCAGCTTTGACAGGACTCGAACTGGGGCCAACGTCCTGACTTTC
TRBV7-8	TRBD2	TRBJ2-7	.	CASSTRGLTSGLFSYEQYF	TGTGCCAGCAGCACCAGGGGGTTGACTAGCGGCCTGTTTAGCTACGAGCAGTACTTC
TRBV5-5	.	TRBJ1-3	.	CASSHTTAGNTIYF	TGTGCCAGCAGCCATACGACAGCTGGAAACACCATATATTTT
TRBV2	.	TRBJ2-2	.	CASSESVSDTGELFF	TGTGCCAGCAGTGAGAGCGTATCCGACACCGGGGAGCTGTTTTTT
TRBV6-5	TRBD1	TRBJ1-1	.	CASSSTDRGTPEAFF	TGTGCCAGCAGTTCGACGGACAGGGGCACCCCTGAAGCTTTCTTT
TRBV2	TRBD1	TRBJ2-3	.	CASSRQGVDTDTQYF	TGTGCCAGCAGTCGACAGGGGGTCGACACAGATACGCAGTATTTT
TRBV19	TRBD1	TRBJ2-3	.	CASKPLRGPSTDTQYF	TGTGCCAGTAAACCTTTAAGGGGGCCGAGCACAGATACGCAGTATTTT
TRBV11-2	TRBD2	TRBJ2-2	.	CASSPGLAGGPGELFF	TGTGCCAGCAGCCCGGGACTAGCGGGAGGTCCCGGGGAGCTGTTTTTT
TRBV18	TRBD1	TRBJ2-3	.	CASLGTGVRTDTQYF	TGTGCCAGCTTGGGGACAGGGGTTCGCACAGATACGCAGTATTTT
TRBV6-1	.	TRBJ1-4	.	CASSGASGAAGEKLFF	TGTGCCAGCAGTGGAGCCTCAGGGGCCGCCGGTGAAAAACTGTTTTTT
TRBV6-5	.	TRBJ1-2	.	CASSYLGGVIYGYTF	TGTGCCAGCAGTTATTTGGGGGGCGTAATCTATGGCTACACCTTC
TRBV6-1	.	TRBJ2-4	.	CASTSKIWAKNIQYF	TGTGCCAGCACATCCAAAATTTGGGCCAAAAACATTCAGTACTTC
TRBV6-5	TRBD1	TRBJ2-5	.	CASSYSETGIQETQYF	TGTGCCAGCAGTTACTCGGAGACAGGGATACAAGAGACCCAGTACTTC
TRBV25-1	TRBD1	TRBJ1-3	.	CASSGRTGNTIYF	TGTGCCAGCAGTGGAAGGACAGGCAACACCATATATTTT
TRBV29-1	TRBD2	TRBJ2-7	.	CSVPRGLAGEEYEQYF	TGCAGCGTTCCTCGGGGACTAGCGGGAGAGGAGTACGAGCAGTACTTC
TRBV6-5	TRBD2	TRBJ2-5	.	CASSWLAGQETQYF	TGTGCCAGCAGCTGGCTAGCGGGGCAAGAGACCCAGTACTTC
TRBV5-4	TRBD2	TRBJ2-3	.	CASSKLAGADPDTQYF	TGTGCCAGCAGCAAGCTAGCGGGAGCGGATCCAGATACGCAGTATTTT
TRBV6-1	TRBD1	TRBJ1-5	.	CASSASGTVINQPQHF	TGTGCCAGCAGTGCGTCGGGGACAGTGATCAATCAGCCCCAGCATTTT
TRBV5-1	.	TRBJ2-1	.	CASSSLGGSYNEQFF	TGCGCCAGCAGCTCCCTGGGCGGCAGCTACAATGAGCAGTTCTTC
TRBV5-1	.	TRBJ2-2	.	CASSLGLGGGLNTGELFF	TGCGCCAGCAGCTTGGGCCTCGGTGGGGGCTTGAACACCGGGGAGCTGTTTTTT
TRBV7-3	.	TRBJ1-1	.	CASSALRARNTEAFF	TGTGCCAGCAGCGCCTTGCGGGCCCGGAACACTGAAGCTTTCTTT
TRBV29-1	.	TRBJ2-4	.	CSVETAKNIQYF	TGCAGCGTTGAAACAGCGAAAAACATTCAGTACTTC